These 15 T cell receptor beta chains were all obtained from the same sample, sequenced in a study of cytomegalovirus exposure and HLA in healthy donors. PCR amplification relied on 60 Vbeta primers (plus 13 Jbeta primers). Clones were sequenced by immunoSEQ multiplex PCR, and TCRdb holds only the in-frame ones, with some missing. Here the sample spans 150,000 to 200,000 clones, 65% to 85% being singletons. The sample taken for sequencing was PBMCs. The receptor set was obtained from a middle-aged woman in good health and CMV-seropositive.

The chain has TRBV5-4 and TRBJ1-2; 10 bases match TRBD1. CDR1 and CDR2 (germline): SGHNT, YYREEE (reference sequence). V was pared by 6 bases and J by 3 bases, with 5 bases of the junction left unmatched. This CDR3 is 14 amino acids long. The DNA for the CDR3 is TGTGCCAGCACCACGACAGGGGGCGACTATGGCTACACCTTC. Its translation is CASTTTGGDYGYTF.

The J gene is TRBJ2-5, the V gene TRBV4-1; TRBD1 matches 9 bases. V shed 5 bases and J 4 bases; nucleotides not matched to a gene: 5. The germline V gene has CDR1 MGHRA and CDR2 YSYEKL. CDR3 length equals 14 residues. CDR3 loop: CASSKGQGRETQYF. For the CDR3, the DNA is TGCGCCAGCAGCAAAGGACAGGGGCGAGAGACCCAGTACTTC.

The chain combines TRBV27 with TRBJ1-5; 7 bases are a match to TRBD1. This CDR3 region has 14 residues. Germline V gives CDR1 MNHEY, CDR2 SMNVEV (reference sequence). The trim removed 2 bases at V and 6 bases at J, leaving 4 bases unmatched. Here the CDR3 DNA reads TGTGCCAGCAGTTTAACGACAGGGTCTCAGCCCCAGCATTTT. Residues: CASSLTTGSQPQHF.

This clone has just a few counts. CDR3 in DNA: TGTGCCAGCAGTTACGACAGTAACACAGATACGCAGTATTTT. This sequence encodes CASSYDSNTDTQYF. V gene TRBV6-5 combines with J gene TRBJ2-3, with D possibly TRBD1 on 5 matching bases. V lost 2 bases and J 2 bases, leaving 8 bases between the germline ends. Germline V gene lookup returns CDR1 MNHEY and CDR2 SVGAGI. CDR3 length: 14 amino acids.

This sequence joins TRBV7-9 and TRBJ1-4; D gene uncertain. This CDR3 contains 13 residues. From germline, CDR1 is SEHNR and CDR2 FQNEAQ (reference sequence). V lost 6 bases and J lost 7, with 12 bases in between. Here the CDR3 DNA reads TGTGCCAGCAGGCGGCAAATGGGTGAAAAACTGTTTTTT. Translation: CASRRQMGEKLFF.

This sequence joins TRBV14 and TRBJ1-2, with D perhaps matching TRBD1 (5 bases). The CDR3 extends over 14 amino acids. Germline CDR1 reads SGHDN; CDR2 reads FVKESK. V shed 5 bases and J shed 2 bases, with 12 bases lying between them. In nucleotides, the CDR3 is TGTGCCAGCAGCGGGGGAGGGCGGAACTATGGCTACACCTTC. It specifies CASSGGGRNYGYTF.

This rearrangement joins TRBV6-5 to TRBJ2-7; D is possibly TRBD2 (6 bases). The germline V gene has CDR1 MNHEY and CDR2 SVGAGI. This CDR3 is 16 amino acids long. Trimming shortened V by 0 bases and J by 7 bases, and 19 bases separated the two germline ends. CDR3 sequence reads: CASSYSPGTPEGEQYF. DNA for the CDR3: TGTGCCAGCAGTTACTCGCCCGGGACTCCTGAGGGAGAGCAGTACTTC.

V usage is TRBV11-2 and J usage is TRBJ2-7; 9 bases agree with TRBD2. V was clipped by 6 bases and J by 7 bases; unmatched bases: 13. The germline V gene has CDR1 SGHAT and CDR2 FQNNGV. This CDR3 spans 15 amino acids. In DNA form, the CDR3 reads TGTGCCAGCAGTCAAGGCGTAGCGGGAGTACGAGAGCAGTACTTC. Protein product: CASSQGVAGVREQYF.

The V gene is TRBV2, the J gene TRBJ2-5, with D unclear. Between the trimmed V and J ends, which lost 6 bases and 2 bases, there was a span of 13 bases. CDR1 and CDR2 from the germline V gene are SNHLY and FYNNEI. The length of the CDR3 is 14 residues. Here the CDR3 reads CASRVQAYQETQYF. CDR3 coding DNA: TGTGCCAGCAGGGTCCAGGCCTATCAAGAGACCCAGTACTTC.

The table lists this clone with a count of one. The V gene is TRBV7-9, the J gene TRBJ2-3; 13 bases agree with TRBD2. This CDR3 has 19 amino acids. V shed 5 bases and J 7 bases; nucleotides not matched to a gene: 18. Germline CDR1 is SEHNR and CDR2 is FQNEAQ (reference sequence). DNA for the CDR3: TGTGCCAGCAGCCCATCGATCACACTAGCGGGGGGGCCGGAAAATACGCAGTATTTT. Translation gives CASSPSITLAGGPENTQYF.

J is TRBJ2-5 and V is TRBV5-6, with D possibly matching TRBD2 (7 bases). The V gene's germline CDR1 is SGHDT and CDR2 YYEEEE. The CDR3 has 16 residues. With 0 bases removed from V and 5 bases from J, the gap between germline ends came to 17 bases. CDR3 DNA sequence: TGTGCCAGCAGCTTGGCCTTGACGGGGAGGGGGGAGACCCAGTACTTC. Its translation: CASSLALTGRGETQYF.

V is TRBV5-6 and J is TRBJ1-6; no definite D call. The CDR3 spans 15 residues. V gave up 0 bases and J gave up 10 bases, with 14 bases separating them. The germline CDR1 and CDR2 sequences are SGHDT and YYEEEE. CDR3: CASSLGFMSGSPLHF. CDR3 DNA sequence: TGTGCCAGCAGCTTGGGTTTCATGTCGGGATCACCCCTCCACTTT.

This clone was detected only a few times. The gene calls are TRBV7-2 and TRBJ2-7, with TRBD2 matching over 7 bases. The length of the CDR3 is 13 residues. The germline gives CDR1 SGHTA, CDR2 FQGNSA. Germline trimming cut 4 bases from V and 6 bases from J; bases unmatched to any gene: 6. The CDR3: CASSSGLEGEQYF. The CDR3, as DNA: TGTGCCAGCAGCTCCGGACTAGAGGGCGAGCAGTACTTC. Variable domain in full (rest from reference TRBV7-2 and TRBJ2-7): GAGVSQSPSNKVTEKGKDVELRCDPISGHTALYWYRQSLGQGLEFLIYFQGNSAPDKSGLPSDRFSAERTGGSVSTLTIQRTQQEDSAVYLCASSSGLEGEQYFGPGTRLTVT.

The chain has TRBV19 and TRBJ1-1; TRBD1 matches 10 bases. The CDR3 is 15 amino acids. J gave up 5 bases and V 4 bases, and 7 bases lay outside the gene matches. CDR1 and CDR2 (germline): LNHDA, SQIVND (reference sequence). The CDR3 DNA is TGTGCCAGTAGTAGACAGGGGGCGGTGGAGACTGAAGCTTTCTTT. This encodes CASSRQGAVETEAFF.

The V call is TRBV11-2, the J call TRBJ2-2; 9 nucleotides agree with TRBD2. The CDR3 runs to 15 residues. The V and J ends lost 1 base and 7 bases, in that order; junction bases with no gene match: 4. CDR1 and CDR2 from the germline V gene are SGHAT and FQNNGV. The CDR3, as DNA: TGTGCCAGCAGCTTAGTACTAGCGGGCGGCGGGGAGCTGTTTTTT. Translation gives CASSLVLAGGGELFF.